Listed here are 10 T cell receptor beta chains from one sample, sequenced in a study of beta chain features in type 1 diabetes. Study-wide results and caveats: Researchers report that Type 1 diabetes patients had moderately but significantly shorter TCRB CDR3s across all four CD4+ subsets.

Antigen specificity for these receptors is unknown. The isolated RNA, all of it, was reverse transcribed, so expressed TCRB transcripts were what got sequenced. Sequenced by immunoSEQ multiplex PCR; TCRdb stores in-frame clones only, minus some. The data hold 150,000 to 200,000 clones, with 63% observed a single time. The material sequenced was naive CD4+ T cells from blood. The receptors come from a man under 40 with type 1 diabetes.

This clone has more than one count but fewer than ten. Other DNA sequences within the sample encode an identical CDR3. The gene calls are TRBV7-9 and TRBJ2-5; D uncertain. The CDR3 runs 13 residues. The germline gives CDR1 SEHNR, CDR2 FQNEAQ (reference sequence). V dropped 1 base and J dropped 1 base, with 4 bases sitting between them. The DNA of the CDR3 is TGTGCCAGCAGCTTAGACAGCCAAGAGACCCAGTACTTC. Protein: CASSLDSQETQYF.

The V gene is TRBV7-2, the J gene TRBJ2-7, with TRBD1 matching over 7 bases. The J segment lost 5 bases and the V segment lost 5 bases, leaving 9 bases of the junction unmatched. The germline V gene has CDR1 SGHTA and CDR2 FQGNSA. The CDR3 covers 14 residues. Here the CDR3 reads CASSPTGERHEQYF. The CDR3 DNA is TGTGCCAGCAGCCCTACAGGGGAGCGCCACGAGCAGTACTTC.

This clone was observed once. The CDR3 DNA reads TGTGCCAGCAGCCCCGGGACAGGGCAAGGCAAAAACATTCAGTACTTC. Translated: CASSPGTGQGKNIQYF. This sequence joins TRBV5-4 and TRBJ2-4; 9 bases match TRBD1. Germline-derived CDR1 and CDR2 are SGHNT and YYREEE (reference sequence). The CDR3 covers 16 residues. Germline trimming cut 4 bases from V and 3 bases from J; bases unmatched to any gene: 8.

This chain joins TRBV11-2 and TRBJ2-5, with D unclear. Per germline, CDR1 SGHAT and CDR2 FQNNGV. Trimming pared 1 base from V and 1 base from J, leaving 4 bases between. The CDR3 is made up of 13 amino acids. In nucleotides, the CDR3 is TGTGCCAGCAGCTTAGTGATCCAAGAGACCCAGTACTTC. Its protein product is CASSLVIQETQYF.

The chain has TRBV28 and TRBJ2-1; TRBD2 agrees at 8 bases. V was clipped by 6 bases and J by 8 bases; unmatched bases: 9. Germline V gene lookup returns CDR1 MDHEN and CDR2 SYDVKM. The CDR3 runs to 14 residues. The CDR3 sequence is CASRASGGRDEQFF. CDR3 in DNA: TGTGCCAGCAGGGCGAGCGGGGGCAGGGATGAGCAGTTCTTC.

This sequence joins TRBV7-2 and TRBJ2-3; D is perhaps TRBD1 or TRBD2 (5 bases each). V lost 2 bases to trimming and J lost 1 base, with 10 bases between them. The CDR3 runs 15 residues. Looked up from germline, CDR1 is SGHTA and CDR2 is FQGNSA. CDR3 protein: CASSLQQGRTDTQYF. CDR3 bases: TGTGCCAGCAGCTTACAGCAGGGACGCACAGATACGCAGTATTTT.

This chain connects TRBV4-3 to TRBJ2-3, with a weak D call TRBD2 (5 bases). This CDR3 spans 17 amino acids. CDR1 LGHNA and CDR2 YSLEER come from the germline V gene. V lost 4 bases and J 0 bases, leaving 17 bases between the germline ends. The CDR3 coding sequence is TGCGCCAGCAGCCTTGCGGGCCCAGCCTCTAGCACAGATACGCAGTATTTT. Protein: CASSLAGPASSTDTQYF.

This clone was found once. The V call is TRBV4-3, the J call TRBJ2-3; D possibly corresponds to TRBD2 (6 bases). The CDR3 has 17 residues. The germline V gene encodes CDR1 LGHNA and CDR2 YSLEER. V was shortened by 0 bases and J by 1 base, with 14 bases between the two germline ends. The CDR3 sequence: CASSQDPFTSRTDTQYF. In DNA, the CDR3 is TGCGCCAGCAGCCAAGATCCCTTTACTAGCCGCACAGATACGCAGTATTTT.

A remark on this clone: A read error may produce the germline difference seen at one junction end. The chain carries TRBV29-1 and TRBJ2-5; D uncertain. The CDR3 extends over 10 amino acids. CDR1 SQVTM and CDR2 ANQGSEA come from the germline V gene. CDR3 in amino acids: CSVDPEAQYF. CDR3 DNA: TGCAGCGTTGACCCAGAGGCCCAGTACTTC.

This clone was counted between two and nine times. The V gene is TRBV11-2, the J gene TRBJ2-2, with D perhaps matching TRBD2 (6 bases). Per the germline V gene, CDR1 is SGHAT and CDR2 is FQNNGV. Between the trimmed V and J ends, which lost 6 bases and 2 bases, there was a span of 16 bases. This CDR3 is 16 amino acids long. The CDR3 spells CASRSWRGLNTGELFF. The CDR3 coding sequence is TGTGCCAGCAGGTCATGGCGGGGCCTAAACACCGGGGAGCTGTTTTTT.